The rows below give T cell receptor beta chains drawn from one sample of a study of siplizumab effects on memory and regulatory T cells. The protocol was immunoSEQ multiplex PCR, while the TCRdb copy is restricted to in-frame clones and leaves out a portion. The profile shows some 97,000 clones, more than 85% of them singletons. Sequencing was done on a sample of CD4+ T cells sorted from blood. The receptors were gathered from a human donor in good health. Both conserved end residues are trimmed from each CDR3. D genes are given only for firm matches.

CDR3	D	V	J
ASSVRTGRYEQY	TRBD1	TRBV2	TRBJ2-7
ASSSTSVDEQF	-	TRBV7-3	TRBJ2-1
ASTRQANTEAF	-	TRBV9	TRBJ1-1
ASSPDRVGGYT	TRBD1	TRBV5-4	TRBJ1-2
ASNGGNQETQY	-	TRBV4-2	TRBJ2-5
ASSLAGTEAF	-	TRBV7-9	TRBJ1-1
AISAGIGMNTEAF	-	TRBV10-3	TRBJ1-1
ASRQGKGITGELF	-	TRBV25-1	TRBJ2-2
SVGGGQGGDEQY	-	TRBV29-1	TRBJ2-7
ASSQQGGSTEAF	TRBD1	TRBV11-2	TRBJ1-1
ASSFVPGAYEQY	-	TRBV7-2	TRBJ2-7
ASSLGGQRITGELF	TRBD1	TRBV7-2	TRBJ2-2
ASSPGGIYGYT	-	TRBV5-4	TRBJ1-2
ASSIGGGQAYGYT	TRBD1	TRBV5-4	TRBJ1-2
SVVRSMNTEAF	-	TRBV29-1	TRBJ1-1
ASSSGLAGTGETQY	TRBD2	TRBV5-4	TRBJ2-5
ASSPTWGLNTEAF	-	TRBV28	TRBJ1-1
ASSYDWEGTEAF	-	TRBV6-5	TRBJ1-1
ASSFRYTEAF	-	TRBV6-5	TRBJ1-1
ASSLDRGETQY	TRBD1	TRBV6-6	TRBJ2-5
ASSPSGGLGTDTQY	TRBD2	TRBV7-2	TRBJ2-3
ASSPDRAKTEAF	TRBD1	TRBV6-5	TRBJ1-1
ASRLTQGRPGELF	-	TRBV6-6	TRBJ2-2
ASSPVGGLGTEAF	-	TRBV18	TRBJ1-1
ASSRGQGSGANVLT	TRBD1	TRBV19	TRBJ2-6
AWSVSIDQPQH	-	TRBV30	TRBJ1-5
ASSLGRGLSYEQY	-	TRBV11-1	TRBJ2-7
ASSDSSTGAANEKLF	-	TRBV2	TRBJ1-4
ASSPSGLAGDEQY	TRBD2	TRBV7-3	TRBJ2-7
ASSWGAGGPQETQY	TRBD2	TRBV5-4	TRBJ2-5
ASSLGPSGGTDTQY	TRBD2	TRBV5-1	TRBJ2-3
ASSPSLSGNTIY	-	TRBV2	TRBJ1-3
AISESTSGGGTDTQY	TRBD2	TRBV10-3	TRBJ2-3